This T cell receptor (beta chain) was identified during a study of blood T cell repertoires in COVID-19. Looking at the study overall: Both acute and convalescent COVID-19 samples were obtained from the United States, Italy and Spain. T cells, B-cell-depleted T cells, or PBMCs supplied cDNA or gDNA.

The CDR3 is 15 amino acids. Trimming removed 7 bases from V and 8 bases from J; junction bases left unmatched: 13. The germline V gene has CDR1 MDHEN and CDR2 SYDVKM. Sequenced by immunoSEQ multiplex PCR; TCRdb stores in-frame clones only, minus some. The sample holds 100,000 to 120,000 clones, 88% seen once. The sequence derives from a woman between 50 and 59 years old with acute or convalescent COVID-19. The V call is TRBV28, the J call TRBJ1-4; TRBD1 aligns across 7 bases. The sample was peripheral blood. CDR3 in DNA: TGTGCCAGCACTAAACAGGGGAACTCGGGAGAAAAACTGTTTTTT. It yields the protein CASTKQGNSGEKLFF.